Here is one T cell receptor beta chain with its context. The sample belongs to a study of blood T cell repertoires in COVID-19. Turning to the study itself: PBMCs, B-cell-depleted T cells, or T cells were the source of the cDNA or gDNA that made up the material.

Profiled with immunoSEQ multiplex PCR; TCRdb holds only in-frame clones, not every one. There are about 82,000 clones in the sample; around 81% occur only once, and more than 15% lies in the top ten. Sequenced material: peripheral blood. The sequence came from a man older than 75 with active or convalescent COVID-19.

The CDR3 is CASSTNSGANVLTF. DNA of the CDR3: TGTGCCAGTAGTACTAACTCTGGGGCCAACGTCCTGACTTTC. The gene calls are TRBV19 and TRBJ2-6; D remains ambiguous. This CDR3 region has 14 residues. Germline loops: CDR1 LNHDA, CDR2 SQIVND (reference sequence). V dropped 4 bases and J dropped 0 bases, with 4 bases sitting between them.